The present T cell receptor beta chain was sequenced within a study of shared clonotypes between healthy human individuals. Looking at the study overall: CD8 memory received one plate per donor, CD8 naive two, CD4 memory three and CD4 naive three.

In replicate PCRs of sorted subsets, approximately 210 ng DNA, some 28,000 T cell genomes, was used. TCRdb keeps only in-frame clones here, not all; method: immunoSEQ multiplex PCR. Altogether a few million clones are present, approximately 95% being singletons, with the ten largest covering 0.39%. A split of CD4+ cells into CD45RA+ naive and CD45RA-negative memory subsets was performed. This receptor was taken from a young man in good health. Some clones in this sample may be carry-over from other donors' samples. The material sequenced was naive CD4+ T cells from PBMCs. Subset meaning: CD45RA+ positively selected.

CDR3: CASSLAWLAGVQQETQYF. CDR3 bases: TGCGCCAGCAGCTTGGCCTGGCTAGCGGGAGTCCAACAAGAGACCCAGTACTTC. This chain connects TRBV5-1 to TRBJ2-5, with 10 nucleotides matching TRBD2. With V trimmed by 0 bases and J by 2 bases, 10 bases remained unmatched. Germline V lookup: CDR1 SGHRS, CDR2 YFSETQ. This CDR3 has 18 residues.